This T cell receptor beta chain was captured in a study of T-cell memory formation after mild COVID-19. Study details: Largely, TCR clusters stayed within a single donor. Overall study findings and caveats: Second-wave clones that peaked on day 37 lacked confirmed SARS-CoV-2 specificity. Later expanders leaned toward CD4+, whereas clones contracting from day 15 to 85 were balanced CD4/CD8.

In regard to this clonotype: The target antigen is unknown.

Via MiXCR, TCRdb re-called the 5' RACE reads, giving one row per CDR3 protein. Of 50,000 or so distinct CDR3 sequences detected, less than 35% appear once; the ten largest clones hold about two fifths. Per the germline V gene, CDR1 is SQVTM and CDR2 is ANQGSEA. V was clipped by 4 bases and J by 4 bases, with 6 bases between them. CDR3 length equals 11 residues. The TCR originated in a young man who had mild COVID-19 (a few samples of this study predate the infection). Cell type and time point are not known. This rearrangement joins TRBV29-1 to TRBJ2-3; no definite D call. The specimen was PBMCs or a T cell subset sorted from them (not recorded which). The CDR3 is CSVGWADTQYF. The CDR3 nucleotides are TGCAGCGTTGGTTGGGCAGATACGCAGTATTTT.